The TCR beta chain under discussion was sequenced for a study of blood T cell repertoires in COVID-19. Study-wide context: T cells, B-cell-depleted T cells, or PBMCs supplied cDNA or gDNA.

A few counts support this clone. Using immunoSEQ multiplex PCR, the repertoire was profiled, and TCRdb retains in-frame clones only, with some absent. The table lists 140,000 or so clones, about 84% of them singletons. V lost 3 bases, J lost 3 bases, and 9 bases lay in between. Per the germline V gene, CDR1 is SNHLY and CDR2 is FYNNEI. This CDR3 is built from 14 residues. The chain joins TRBV2 to TRBJ2-1, with a weak D call TRBD2 (5 bases). Sequencing input: PBMCs or T cells enriched from blood (not recorded which). The clonotype originates from a woman under 30 who had been exposed to COVID-19. For the CDR3, the DNA is TGTGCCAGCAGTGAGCAGCGGCTCTACAATGAGCAGTTCTTC. Translation gives CASSEQRLYNEQFF.